The next 26 T cell receptor beta chains were all read from a single sample in a study of T cell repertoires in cytomegalovirus infection. Antigen specificity for these receptors is unknown. TCRdb recomputed calls from the reads with MiXCR, one row per CDR3 protein. This sample has roughly 340,000 distinct CDR3 sequences, with about 29% found just once. This specimen was cultured PBMCs, taken from culture after CMV antigen stimulation. The receptor source for this set is a human donor in good health (CMV status not recorded). Some clones in this sample may be carry-over from other donors' samples.

This clonotype was observed once. This rearrangement joins TRBV10-3 to TRBJ1-1; D ambiguous. Germline V gene sequence: CDR1 ENHRY, CDR2 SYGVKD. The CDR3 is made up of 16 amino acids. The ends were cut back, 8 bases at V and 1 base at J, with 20 bases in the middle. The CDR3 loop reads CAIGSGVRGTNTEAFF. The CDR3 DNA reads TGTGCCATCGGTAGTGGGGTTCGGGGAACGAACACTGAAGCTTTCTTT.

The genes are TRBV10-3 and TRBJ1-1; perhaps TRBD1 as D (6 bases). The V end lost 10 bases, the J end lost 4 bases, and 19 bases lay between the germline ends. Germline CDR1 and CDR2: ENHRY and SYGVKD. The CDR3 runs 14 residues. The CDR3 sequence: CATKGGGPSTEAFF. CDR3 in DNA: TGTGCCACAAAGGGGGGCGGACCCTCCACTGAAGCTTTCTTT.

There are a few counts of this clonotype. The chain combines TRBV20-1 with TRBJ1-5; possible D gene TRBD1, 5 bases. Per germline, CDR1 DFQATT and CDR2 SNEGSKA (reference sequence). This CDR3 contains 15 residues. V shed 0 bases and J shed 5 bases, with 14 bases lying between them. The CDR3 here is CSARDATEPHQPQHF. DNA of the CDR3: TGCAGTGCTAGAGATGCGACAGAACCTCATCAGCCCCAGCATTTT.

Comments on this clonotype: It may be a read error: a sequence one base away is much more abundant. The chain links TRBV7-2 to TRBJ1-1, with D maybe TRBD1 (5 bases). This CDR3 spans 14 amino acids. Germline V gives CDR1 SGHTA, CDR2 FQGNSA. Trimming shortened V by 2 bases and J by 1 base, and 8 bases separated the two germline ends. The CDR3 DNA sequence: TGTGCCAGCAGCTTATTTGGGGGGAACACTGAAGCTTTCTTT. As protein: CASSLFGGNTEAFF.

This clonotype has a handful of counts. The rearrangement joins TRBV20-1 to TRBJ2-3, with 7 positions matching TRBD2. V dropped 7 bases and J dropped 7; count of bases not matched to a gene: 35. The germline gives CDR1 DFQATT, CDR2 SNEGSKA (reference sequence). The CDR3 loop spans 21 amino acids. Written as DNA, the CDR3 is TGCAGTGGGGAGGGGATAGATCCACAGATACGCACCTATAGGGTTACAAATACGCAGTATTTT. Its protein product is CSGEGIDPQIRTYRVTNTQYF.

This clonotype has a count of ten or more. CDR3 in DNA: TGTGCCAGCAGCCCCTTGGGCTCTGGAAACACCATATATTTT. Its protein product is CASSPLGSGNTIYF. This rearrangement joins TRBV7-2 to TRBJ1-3; D not resolved. This CDR3 contains 14 residues. Germline V gives CDR1 SGHTA, CDR2 FQGNSA. V lost 5 bases to trimming and J lost 0 bases, with 8 bases between them.

This clonotype was detected only a few times. The rearrangement links TRBV28 to TRBJ1-6; 8 positions agree with TRBD1. CDR1 and CDR2 from the germline V gene are MDHEN and SYDVKM. With V trimmed by 5 bases and J by 9 bases, 9 bases remained unmatched. The CDR3 loop spans 15 amino acids. CDR3 DNA: TGTGCCAGCAGTGGGACAGGCGGGGCAGGTTCACCCCTCCACTTT. This encodes CASSGTGGAGSPLHF.

Remarks on this clonotype: The junction departs from the called germline gene at one end, perhaps through a read error. The J gene is TRBJ1-1, the V gene TRBV5-3, with 7 nucleotides matching TRBD1. TRBV5-3 is noted as an ORF with a role that remains uncertain. This CDR3 region has 13 residues. The CDR3 is CASSYYRGTEAFF. The DNA for the CDR3 is TGTGCCAGCAGCTATTACAGGGGCACTGAAGCTTTCTTT.

The rearrangement uses TRBV5-1 and TRBJ1-5; D possibly corresponds to TRBD1 (6 bases). Germline values: CDR1 SGHRS, CDR2 YFSETQ. The V end was cut by 0 bases, the J end by 3 bases, with 10 bases between. The length of the CDR3 is 15 residues. The CDR3, as DNA: TGCGCCAGCAGCTTGGGGGGGCAGTCCAATCAGCCCCAGCATTTT. Residues: CASSLGGQSNQPQHF.

This clonotype occurred a few times. The chain joins TRBV27 to TRBJ1-1; possibly TRBD1 for D (5 bases). Per the germline V gene, CDR1 is MNHEY and CDR2 is SMNVEV (reference sequence). The CDR3 totals 14 residues. Trimming pared 6 bases from V and 4 bases from J, leaving 15 bases between. The CDR3 region has the DNA TGTGCCAGCAGCCCGGGGCGCGGCACCACTGAAGCTTTCTTT. This gives the protein CASSPGRGTTEAFF.

V gene TRBV5-1 combines with J gene TRBJ2-3; TRBD1 aligns across 9 bases. The CDR3 totals 14 residues. Germline CDR1 reads SGHRS; CDR2 reads YFSETQ. The V gene end was trimmed by 0 bases and the J gene end by 5 bases; junction bases not matched to a gene: 1. DNA of the CDR3: TGCGCCAGCAGCTTGGAGGACAGGGGAGATACGCAGTATTTT. Translating it yields CASSLEDRGDTQYF.

This clonotype was counted between two and nine times. The chain joins TRBV4-2 to TRBJ1-5; 11 nucleotides line up with TRBD1. Germline assignment: CDR1 LGHNA and CDR2 YNFKEQ. This CDR3 is built from 18 residues. After removal of 0 bases from V and 6 bases from J, the junction contained 10 bases not matched to a gene. The CDR3 DNA reads as TGTGCCAGCAGCCAAGATACCGGGGGACAGGGGGTCGGTCAGCCCCAGCATTTT. Translation: CASSQDTGGQGVGQPQHF.

The chain joins TRBV27 to TRBJ2-5, with 7 nucleotides matching TRBD1. V shed 7 bases, J shed 2 bases, and the junction held 4 bases outside the gene matches. This CDR3 has 13 residues. CDR1 is MNHEY and CDR2 is SMNVEV in the germline V gene (reference sequence). The DNA of the CDR3 is TGTGCCAGCACAAGGACAGGACAAGAGACCCAGTACTTC. Translating it yields CASTRTGQETQYF.

The chain couples TRBV6-6 to TRBJ2-5; perhaps TRBD2 as D (6 bases). The germline V gene encodes CDR1 MNHNY and CDR2 SVGAGI (reference sequence). The CDR3 is 17 amino acids. Trimming took 6 bases from V and 4 from J, leaving 24 bases between them. The CDR3 is CASSHPAAGITTETQYF. The CDR3 coding sequence is TGTGCCAGCAGCCACCCCGCGGCGGGGATAACTACAGAGACCCAGTACTTC.

This clonotype has a single count. This chain uses TRBV7-8 with TRBJ1-1; D possibly corresponds to TRBD1 (6 bases). Germline CDR1 SGHVS, CDR2 FQNEAQ. V lost 0 bases and J lost 1, with 15 bases in between. The CDR3 runs 17 residues. The CDR3 spells CASSLAGGGPGNTEAFF. Here the CDR3 DNA reads TGTGCCAGCAGCTTAGCGGGAGGGGGGCCAGGGAACACTGAAGCTTTCTTT.

This clonotype was recorded a few times. The J gene is TRBJ1-1, the V gene TRBV7-9, with D possibly being TRBD1 (5 bases). V gave up 2 bases and J gave up 4 bases, with 11 bases separating them. The CDR3 covers 14 residues. Germline V gives CDR1 SEHNR, CDR2 FQNEAQ (reference sequence). The CDR3, as DNA: TGTGCCAGCAGCTTACAGGGACTGTCCACTGAAGCTTTCTTT. Translated: CASSLQGLSTEAFF. The variable domain in full, completed from reference TRBV7-9 and TRBJ1-1, reads DTGVSQNPRHKITKRGQNVTFRCDPISEHNRLYWYRQTLGQGPEFLTYFQNEAQLEKSRLLSDRFSAERPKGSFSTLEIQRTEQGDSAMYLCASSLQGLSTEAFFGQGTRLTVV.

This clonotype has a handful of counts. The chain carries TRBV5-5 and TRBJ2-1; D not resolved. This CDR3 has 13 residues. Germline-derived CDR1 and CDR2 are SGHKS and YYEKEE (reference sequence). V gave up 4 bases and J gave up 8 bases, with 13 bases separating them. The CDR3 bases are TGTGCCAGCAGCCCCGGCCTGTCCGATGAGCAGTTCTTC. Translated: CASSPGLSDEQFF.

V and J are TRBV12-3 or TRBV12-4 and TRBJ2-1; 8 bases are a match to TRBD2. This CDR3 has 15 residues. The trim removed 7 bases at V and 2 bases at J, leaving 7 bases unmatched. The CDR3 sequence: CASTASGSPYNEQFF. In DNA, the CDR3 is TGTGCCAGCACCGCGAGCGGGAGTCCCTACAATGAGCAGTTCTTC.

This clonotype was detected a few times. This rearrangement joins TRBV5-4 to TRBJ2-5; tentatively, D is TRBD2 (5 bases). In germline, CDR1 is SGHNT, CDR2 YYREEE (reference sequence). V shed 4 bases and J shed 2 bases, with 12 bases lying between them. This CDR3 comprises 14 residues. CDR3 nucleotide sequence: TGTGCCAGCAGCACCGGGATAAAACAAGAGACCCAGTACTTC. Residues: CASSTGIKQETQYF.

The V gene is TRBV7-6, the J gene TRBJ1-1; D remains ambiguous. Germline lookup yields CDR1 SGHVS and CDR2 FNYEAQ. V gave up 0 bases and J gave up 0 bases, with 14 bases separating them. This CDR3 comprises 17 residues. The DNA for the CDR3 is TGTGCCAGCAGCTTAGCAAAATGGAAAGACCTGAACACTGAAGCTTTCTTT. This encodes CASSLAKWKDLNTEAFF. The full variable domain, rest sourced from reference TRBV7-6 and TRBJ1-1, is GAGVSQSPRYKVTKRGQDVALRCDPISGHVSLYWYRQALGQGPEFLTYFNYEAQQDKSGLPNDRFSAERPEGSISTLTIQRTEQRDSAMYRCASSLAKWKDLNTEAFFGQGTRLTVV.

The J gene is TRBJ2-2, the V gene TRBV4-1; 8 bases map to TRBD2. CDR3 length: 16 amino acids. Per germline, CDR1 MGHRA and CDR2 YSYEKL. Trimming at V came to 3 bases and at J to 7 bases, leaving 10 bases not matched to a gene. The CDR3 spells CASSQGRGGRGGELFF. For the CDR3, the DNA is TGCGCCAGCAGCCAGGGCCGGGGGGGCCGAGGCGGGGAGCTGTTTTTT.

This clonotype was detected only a few times. This chain joins TRBV11-1 and TRBJ2-3, with D perhaps matching TRBD1 or TRBD2 (6 bases each). CDR3 length equals 15 residues. From germline, CDR1 is SGHAT and CDR2 FQDESV (reference sequence). V was cut by 4 bases and J by 3 bases, with 14 bases left in between. CDR3 in DNA: TGTGCCAGCAGCTCCGGAACAGGGAGGACAGATACGCAGTATTTT. Amino acids: CASSSGTGRTDTQYF.

The chain joins TRBV7-3 to TRBJ2-2; either TRBD1 or TRBD2 may supply D (5 bases each). This CDR3 is built from 17 residues. Germline values: CDR1 SGHTA, CDR2 FQGTGA. Trimming took off 0 bases at V and 6 bases at J, with 17 bases between the two ends. CDR3 amino acids: CASSLTLRDHKAGELFF. CDR3 sequence (DNA): TGTGCCAGCAGCTTAACCCTACGGGACCATAAAGCCGGGGAGCTGTTTTTT.

This clonotype occurred a few times. This rearrangement joins TRBV4-2 to TRBJ2-3; D may be TRBD2 (6 bases). The V gene lost 1 base and the J gene lost 3 bases, with 11 bases spanning the gap. Germline-derived CDR1 and CDR2 are LGHNA and YNFKEQ. The CDR3 has 15 amino acids. The CDR3 region has the DNA TGTGCCAGCAGCCAAGGACTAGGTGGGACAGATACGCAGTATTTT. Protein product: CASSQGLGGTDTQYF.

This sequence joins TRBV5-1 and TRBJ1-2, with TRBD1 identical over 9 bases. This CDR3 is 15 amino acids long. CDR1 SGHRS and CDR2 YFSETQ come from the germline V gene. The J segment lost 6 bases and the V segment lost 3 bases, leaving 9 bases of the junction unmatched. The CDR3: CASSSRTGEMDGYTF. CDR3 sequence (DNA): TGCGCCAGCAGCTCTCGGACAGGGGAGATGGATGGCTACACCTTC.

This clonotype was found a few times. This sequence joins TRBV7-2 and TRBJ1-3; possible D gene TRBD1, 6 bases. The CDR3 is made up of 16 amino acids. Germline CDR1 SGHTA, CDR2 FQGNSA. V lost 2 bases and J lost 1, with 12 bases in between. The CDR3 sequence is CASSLSRQGSGNTIYF. CDR3 coding DNA: TGTGCCAGCAGCTTATCTCGCCAGGGGTCTGGAAACACCATATATTTT.